The present TCR beta chain was sequenced within a study of CD8+ T cells in alopecia areata (dated by TCRdb to the late 2010s). Background for the entire study: The treated patients took part in an open-label pilot trial in which moderate-to-severe alopecia areata was treated with oral tofacitinib at 5 to 10 mg twice daily. Patients stayed on tofacitinib for 6 to 18 months and then had 6 months of follow-up off drug so that delayed response and recurrence could be assessed. High-throughput TCRbeta sequencing was used to examine T cell clonal expansion in alopecia areata in both the C3H/HeJ mouse model and human patients. In humans, TCRbeta sequencing was performed on scalp tissue and on sorted CD4+ and CD8+ peripheral blood T cells from healthy controls and from patients with patchy or totalis/universalis alopecia areata. Patients on tofacitinib were biopsied at baseline and after 4 and 24 weeks of treatment, and several of the patients also had a later scalp biopsy. Scalp clonality was compared across normal scalp (n=4), patchy alopecia areata scalp (n=8), and alopecia totalis/universalis scalp (n=8). RNA came from the PAXgene miRNA kit for fixed scalp, the miRNeasy kit for PBMCs, and the RNeasy kit for mouse skin. Amplification of TCRbeta CDR3 regions was done by immunoSEQ multiplex PCR using 35 Vbeta forward primers and 13 Jbeta reverse primers.

This specimen's time point label, per the study, means: baseline before oral tofacitinib. Lesional scalp punch biopsies and peripheral blood were obtained from alopecia areata patients. PBMCs were separated by density centrifugation and stained for CD3, CD4 and CD8, after which CD4+ and CD8+ T cells were sorted on a FACSAria. What the study reported, not specific to this receptor: Unlike mouse skin, where gammadelta T cells dominate, normal human skin contains resident alphabeta T cells that get sequenced too, which complicates analysis of the scalp TCR repertoire. TCR sequences shared between patients were less clear than in mice, possibly partly because of HLA diversity in the patient population. Lesional scalp, especially in alopecia totalis/universalis, showed higher clonality and more expanded CD8+ clones than normal scalp, suggesting antigenic drive.

The CDR3 starts with the cysteine, ends with the phenylalanine, and has 14 residues. Only CDR3 DNA is held: 42 bases, read in frame from base 1. CDR1 and CDR2, looked up from the germline V gene, are MNHEY and SVGAGI. V gives up 6 bases and J gives up 0 bases, and the segment between their germline ends measures 10 bases. Libraries came from the immunoSEQ multiplex PCR assay. For TCR sequencing, RNA was extracted from every sample and reverse transcribed into cDNA to serve as template. First-strand cDNA was synthesized using SuperScript III with a 2:1 mix of oligo-dT and random hexamers. A synthetic immune receptor repertoire was used to assess amplification bias, and residual bias was removed computationally. Per the original workflow: Raw reads were preprocessed to remove errors, and CDR3 was defined according to IMGT conventions as the region from the conserved cysteine to phenylalanine. Clonality was calculated as 1 minus Shannon entropy normalized by log2 of the number of productive unique TCRs. Scalp TCRbeta sequences were cross-referenced with sorted blood CD4 and CD8 repertoires so that the CD4 or CD8 identity of scalp clones could be inferred. The table was pulled from immuneACCESS by TCRdb, which kept in-frame rearrangements only. Such tables lose some clones; where checked, under half of the loss comes from unresolved V genes, and the rest has no known cause. From that table come the V and J calls and clone size; the DNA was used to work out D and trimming. Across this sample there are 150,000 to 200,000 clones, with about 72% seen only once. The ten largest clones add up to roughly 10% of the sample.

Points on this clone: Its antigen specificity is not known. No quality values exist for individual bases; no much larger clone is one base distant.

Specimen: CD8+ T cells sorted from blood, collected at week 0. The chain was built from TRBV6-5 and TRBJ2-3, with TRBD1 perhaps the D gene, on 5 matching bases. The sequence derives from a human donor with alopecia areata. The CDR3 loop reads CASSPDRSTDTQYF. The DNA sequence is TGTGCCAGCAGCCCCGACAGAAGCACAGATACGCAGTATTTT.